The following is a TCR beta chain sequence with its context. The antigen is not known. Trimming took 5 bases from V and 2 from J; bases not matched to a gene: 9. The CDR3 has 17 amino acids. CDR1 is SEHNR, CDR2 FQNEAQ, per germline (reference sequence). This specimen belongs to a study of cytomegalovirus exposure and HLA in healthy donors. Study-wide results and limits: Several of the most significant clusters were apparently associated with common viral pathogens in a later analysis. Researchers reportedly found TCR beta sequences accurately predicted most subjects' HLA-A and HLA-B alleles.

PCR used 60 Vbeta primers and 13 Jbeta primers. Method: immunoSEQ multiplex PCR; TCRdb's copy keeps in-frame clones and lacks some. The sample lists some 110,000 clones, 65% to 80% occurring once. The origin of this receptor is a woman aged 55 to 70 in good health and CMV-seropositive. The sequencing sample was made of PBMCs. This chain links TRBV7-9 with TRBJ2-6; 7 bases match TRBD1. Written as DNA, the CDR3 is TGTGCCAGCAGCCACACGGGACAGATCACTGGGGCCAACGTCCTGACTTTC. Translating gives CASSHTGQITGANVLTF.